This T cell receptor (beta chain) came from a study of T cell repertoires in cytomegalovirus infection. MiXCR, run by TCRdb on the reads, gives a single entry per CDR3 protein. The data show about 360,000 distinct CDR3 sequences, 15% to 20% seen once. Regarding the study as a whole: The ex vivo response was dominated by HLA-C-restricted CMV-specific TCR beta clonotypes.

This CDR3 is 15 amino acids long. Losses at the gene ends were 5 bases for V and 8 bases for J; bases not matched to a gene: 8. Germline V gene data show CDR1 as SGHTA and CDR2 as FQGNSA. This clonotype was seen repeatedly, ten times or more. What it binds is unknown. This clonotype originated in a human donor in good health (CMV status not recorded). Some clones in this sample may be carry-over from other donors' samples. J is TRBJ1-6 and V is TRBV7-2, with 8 positions matching TRBD1. Sequenced input: PBMCs. The CDR3 loop reads CASSTGQGFHSPLHF. DNA of the CDR3: TGTGCCAGCAGCACCGGACAGGGATTCCATTCACCCCTCCACTTT. The full variable domain, its missing parts supplied by reference TRBV7-2 and TRBJ1-6, is GAGVSQSPSNKVTEKGKDVELRCDPISGHTALYWYRQSLGQGLEFLIYFQGNSAPDKSGLPSDRFSAERTGGSVSTLTIQRTQQEDSAVYLCASSTGQGFHSPLHFGNGTRLTVT.